This T cell receptor beta chain stems from a study of T cell responses to AZD1222 COVID-19 vaccine (dated by TCRdb to 2020 to 2023). In terms of the full investigation: TCR sequencing covered 233 trial participants: about 210 given two doses of AZD1222 and about 26 given two doses of MenACWY control vaccine. Trial participants were enrolled by age into subgroups of 18-55, 56-69 and 70-plus years, and around 150, 29 and 61 TCR-sequenced participants, respectively, were included in these subgroups.

The label giving this sample's time point can be read as: about 28 days (+/-7) after the second vaccine dose. AZD1222 recipients with second doses at about 4 weeks or about 12 weeks were pooled, because spike-specific TCR depth and breadth did not differ between schedules. Samples from vaccinated people were obtained from the UK trials COV001 and COV002, which included a single-blind randomized controlled phase 2/3 trial of AZD1222 (ChAdOx1 nCoV-19) in healthy adults. For TCRbeta chain sequencing, PBMC samples from trial participants were taken at day 0 and at day 28 after the second dose. The paper's findings and limits, for the study overall: Because no samples from the day 14 peak response were available, repertoires could be characterized only after the peak T cell response. Spike-specific TCR breadth and depth rose significantly after two AZD1222 doses compared with day 0 and with MenACWY recipients. Participants were mostly white British, with more females than males. The authors suggested clonal diversity may have been underestimated. In the small 56-69-year group, the increase in depth fell short of significance, most likely because of low power. The whole spike protein was spanned by vaccine-associated CD4 TCRs, and dominant responses were seen in regions 160-218 and 743-854. Conclusions about previously exposed vaccinees are limited, since just 6 or 7 AZD1222 recipients were seropositive for SARS-CoV-2 at baseline. Nearly half of unique spike-specific TCRs reportedly recognized epitopes outside regions mutated in the B.1.351 and B.1.1.7 variants.

The CDR3 regions of human TCRbeta chains were subjected to immunosequencing. Per the original workflow: Repertoire TCRs were matched against a reference library of SARS-CoV-2-specific TCRs generated with the MIRA antigen-specificity platform. Breadth was defined as the fraction of unique TCRs that were SARS-CoV-2-associated. Depth was defined as the fraction of total T cells that were SARS-CoV-2-associated. Using the MIRA data, each spike-specific TCR was assigned both to the spike region to which the TCR was reactive and to a CD4 or CD8 class. Log10-transformed breadth and depth values were compared by one-way ANOVA with Sidak's multiple comparisons tests. This immuneACCESS table, as held by TCRdb, lists in-frame sequences with V and J called but not all clones. Of the missing ones, under half trace to an unresolved V gene in checked studies; the others have no known cause. Clone size and V and J calls were adopted from that table, with D and trimming inferred from the DNA. Present in this sample are roughly 140,000 clones, around nine tenths of which were seen just once. 9.3% of the sample belongs to the ten largest clones.

On this clone: It has no known antigen specificity. Base-call qualities are not available, and no considerably larger clone is one nucleotide away.

This TCR was sampled from an adult who received the AZD1222 COVID-19 vaccine. The specimen comprised peripheral blood, sampled 28 days after the second AZD1222 dose.

The base sequence is TGTGCCAGTAGTATATCGTTCTCCGGGTCGTATGGAAACACCATATATTTT. Its product reads: CASSISFSGSYGNTIYF. The V and J segments used are TRBV19 and TRBJ1-3; confidence is insufficient to name the D gene. Relative to germline, V is 2 bases shorter and J is 3 bases shorter, with 17 bases between their ends. The CDR3 starts with the cysteine, ends with the phenylalanine, and has 17 residues. Here the CDR3 DNA is all that survives: 51 bases in frame from base 1. Taken from the germline V gene (reference sequence), the CDR1 and CDR2 loops are LNHDA and SQIVND. Here the CDR3 is joined to the reference TRBV19 and TRBJ1-3 genes, and the full variable domain is: DGGITQSPKYLFRKEGQNVTLSCEQNLNHDAMYWYRQDPGQGLRLIYYSQIVNDFQKGDIAEGYSVSREKKESFPLTVTSAQKNPTAFYLCASSISFSGSYGNTIYFGEGSWLTVV.